The clone carrying this T cell receptor (beta chain) was found many times. The sample is drawn from a study of T cells after yellow fever vaccination. TCRdb re-called the 5' RACE reads through MiXCR, storing one row per CDR3 protein. The sample shows about 160,000 distinct CDR3 sequences, around 7.3% of them seen only once. The length of the CDR3 is 16 residues. Germline CDR1 and CDR2: DFQATT and SNEGSKA (reference sequence). V lost 2 bases and J 0 bases, leaving 14 bases between the germline ends. The sequences come from CD4+ T cells sorted from PBMCs, collected 5 days after the first yellow fever vaccination. The J gene is TRBJ1-3, the V gene TRBV20-1; D unresolved. The source is a man aged 18 to 30 who received the YFV17D yellow fever vaccine. The CDR3 nucleotides are TGCAGTGCTAGATCGGGTGGAGGGCTCTCTGGAAACACCATATATTTT. Its protein is CSARSGGGLSGNTIYF.